The next 28 T cell receptor beta chains were all read from a single sample in a study of T cell repertoires in cytomegalovirus infection. TCRdb redid the calling of the reads with MiXCR, one entry per CDR3 protein. In the table there are 700,000 to 850,000 distinct CDR3 sequences, about 30% of which are singletons. These receptors are not linked to any known antigen. Specimen: cultured CD8+ T cells from PBMCs, collected from culture after CMV antigen stimulation. These receptors all come from a human donor in good health (CMV status not recorded). Some clones in this sample may be carry-over from other donors' samples.

The chain carries TRBV15 and TRBJ1-4; D uncertain. CDR3 length equals 15 residues. CDR1 and CDR2 (germline): LNHNV, YYDKDF (reference sequence). V was clipped by 7 bases and J by 1 base, with 13 bases between them. CDR3 in amino acids: CATTPLTETNEKLFF. CDR3 bases: TGTGCCACCACCCCGCTTACAGAAACTAATGAAAAACTGTTTTTT. Using reference TRBV15 and TRBJ1-4 for the parts outside the CDR3, the full variable domain is DAMVIQNPRYQVTQFGKPVTLSCSQTLNHNVMYWYQQKSSQAPKLLFHYYDKDFNNEADTPDNFQSRRPNTSFCFLDIRSPGLGDTAMYLCATTPLTETNEKLFFGSGTQLSVL.

The CDR3 DNA follows: TGTGCCAGCAGCCAAGAACCCGTGGGCACAGATACGCAGTATTTT. As protein: CASSQEPVGTDTQYF. This chain connects TRBV14 to TRBJ2-3; D uncertain. Germline values: CDR1 SGHDN, CDR2 FVKESK. This CDR3 contains 15 residues. V was clipped by 0 bases and J by 1 base, with 8 bases between them.

V and J are TRBV27 and TRBJ2-5; 10 bases fit TRBD1. After removal of 1 base from V and 5 bases from J, the junction contained 4 bases not matched to a gene. Germline V CDR1 and CDR2: MNHEY, SMNVEV (reference sequence). This CDR3 region has 15 residues. CDR3 nucleotide sequence: TGTGCCAGCAGTTTATGGGGGACAGGGGTTGAGACCCAGTACTTC. Its translation: CASSLWGTGVETQYF.

The CDR3 is CASRDRGLGGNQPQHF. CDR3 DNA: TGTGCCAGCCGGGACAGGGGGCTGGGTGGCAATCAGCCCCAGCATTTT. The rearrangement links TRBV19 to TRBJ1-5; the match to TRBD1 covers 12 bases. CDR1 and CDR2 from the germline V gene are LNHDA and SQIVND (reference sequence). The CDR3 has 16 residues. Trimming at V came to 9 bases and at J to 2 bases, leaving 8 bases not matched to a gene.

This chain uses TRBV7-9 with TRBJ2-1; unclear D gene. V shed 5 bases and J shed 2 bases, with 13 bases lying between them. The CDR3 spans 15 residues. Germline V gives CDR1 SEHNR, CDR2 FQNEAQ (reference sequence). CDR3 sequence: CASSTPSVAYNEQFF. Written as DNA, the CDR3 is TGTGCCAGCAGCACCCCGAGCGTTGCCTACAATGAGCAGTTCTTC.

The rearrangement uses TRBV19 and TRBJ1-5; D is possibly TRBD1 (6 bases). The CDR3 runs to 17 residues. V was trimmed by 0 bases and J by 1 base, leaving 13 bases between them. Per germline, CDR1 LNHDA and CDR2 SQIVND (reference sequence). This CDR3 reads CASSIEPPGASNQPQHF. CDR3 nucleotide sequence: TGTGCCAGTAGTATAGAACCCCCAGGGGCGAGCAATCAGCCCCAGCATTTT. The variable domain in full, completed from reference TRBV19 and TRBJ1-5, reads DGGITQSPKYLFRKEGQNVTLSCEQNLNHDAMYWYRQDPGQGLRLIYYSQIVNDFQKGDIAEGYSVSREKKESFPLTVTSAQKNPTAFYLCASSIEPPGASNQPQHFGDGTRLSIL.

This chain links TRBV9 with TRBJ2-1, with D possibly TRBD2 on 5 matching bases. CDR1 and CDR2 (germline): SGDLS, YYNGEE. There are 14 residues in the CDR3. With 0 bases removed from V and 8 bases from J, the gap between germline ends came to 12 bases. The CDR3 loop reads CASSVGGGRDEQFF. The DNA of the CDR3 is TGTGCCAGCAGCGTAGGAGGAGGTAGAGATGAGCAGTTCTTC.

This rearrangement joins TRBV27 to TRBJ1-2; D not certain. Germline V CDR1 and CDR2: MNHEY, SMNVEV (reference sequence). The CDR3 contains 17 residues. V lost 0 bases to trimming and J lost 7 bases, with 21 bases between them. The CDR3 DNA reads as TGTGCCAGCAGTTTATCTAGGGCCGGCTCCCCATCCTTTGGCTACACCTTC. It is translated as CASSLSRAGSPSFGYTF.

The CDR3 region has the DNA TGTGCCAGCAGCTCGAGGGTAGCTAGGGAGACCCAGTACTTC. It translates to CASSSRVARETQYF. This chain uses TRBV7-9 with TRBJ2-5; tentative D call: TRBD2 (5 bases). The CDR3 sequence is 14 residues long. Germline V gene data show CDR1 as SEHNR and CDR2 as FQNEAQ (reference sequence). V lost 4 bases to trimming and J lost 5 bases, with 14 bases between them. The variable domain in full, with the rest retrieved from reference TRBV7-9 and TRBJ2-5, is DTGVSQNPRHKITKRGQNVTFRCDPISEHNRLYWYRQTLGQGPEFLTYFQNEAQLEKSRLLSDRFSAERPKGSFSTLEIQRTEQGDSAMYLCASSSRVARETQYFGPGTRLLVL.

This clonotype has a single count. A junction end diverges from the germline sequence, so it may reflect a read error. V gene TRBV9 combines with J gene TRBJ1-5, with TRBD1 identical over 9 bases. The CDR3 is 15 amino acids. Germline V gene sequence: CDR1 SGDLS, CDR2 YYNGEE. The CDR3 reads CAGSEGQGNSQPQHF. The CDR3 DNA is TGTGCCGGCAGCGAGGGACAGGGTAACAGTCAGCCCCAGCATTTT.

This clonotype was found a few times. The chain links TRBV4-1 to TRBJ2-3; D is ambiguous. Trimming took off 3 bases at V and 2 bases at J, with 3 bases between the two ends. The CDR3 loop spans 12 amino acids. Germline CDR1 is MGHRA and CDR2 is YSYEKL. Here the CDR3 DNA reads TGCGCCAGCAGCCATATCACAGATACGCAGTATTTT. It encodes CASSHITDTQYF.

The chain links TRBV7-9 to TRBJ1-2, with unresolved D. Trimming took off 3 bases at V and 7 bases at J, with 24 bases between the two ends. This CDR3 spans 17 amino acids. Germline CDR1 and CDR2: SEHNR and FQNEAQ (reference sequence). CDR3 in amino acids: CASSFAFRQRFELGYTF. The CDR3, as DNA: TGTGCCAGCAGCTTTGCCTTTAGGCAGCGCTTTGAACTTGGCTACACCTTC.

With respect to this clonotype: Since a much larger clone is just one base distant, this may be a read error. The CDR3 coding sequence is TGTGCCAGCAGCTTAGAGTGGCAGAGCAATCAGCCCCAGCATTTT. Translation: CASSLEWQSNQPQHF. The gene calls are TRBV7-4 and TRBJ1-5; no reliable D call. CDR3 length equals 15 residues. Deletions cut 1 base from V and 1 base from J, with 8 bases between. The V gene's germline CDR1 is SGHVT and CDR2 SQSDAQ.

The chain has TRBV20-1 and TRBJ2-3, with D unclear. V lost 6 bases and J 0 bases, leaving 10 bases between the germline ends. CDR3 length: 13 residues. CDR1 and CDR2 from the germline V gene are DFQATT and SNEGSKA (reference sequence). CDR3 nucleotides: TGCAGTGCCAGGCCCGGGAGCACAGATACGCAGTATTTT. Protein product: CSARPGSTDTQYF.

This clonotype was detected many times. This chain connects TRBV7-2 to TRBJ2-1; 10 bases line up with TRBD2. Germline V gene data show CDR1 as SGHTA and CDR2 as FQGNSA. The CDR3 loop spans 19 amino acids. Losses at the gene ends were 2 bases for V and 3 bases for J; bases not matched to a gene: 13. CDR3 residues: CASSLRPPPGLANYNEQFF. The CDR3 DNA follows: TGTGCCAGCAGCTTAAGGCCCCCTCCGGGACTAGCGAACTACAATGAGCAGTTCTTC.

This clonotype was counted ten times or more. This chain connects TRBV12-3 or TRBV12-4 to TRBJ1-5, with D possibly TRBD1 on 6 matching bases. CDR3 length: 15 residues. V was cut by 8 bases and J by 0 bases, with 14 bases left in between. DNA for the CDR3: TGTGCCAGCGGCTCCGGGACACGTAGCAATCAGCCCCAGCATTTT. Translated, it gives CASGSGTRSNQPQHF.

The chain combines TRBV12-3 or TRBV12-4 with TRBJ2-7; D gene uncertain. V shed 8 bases and J shed 3 bases, with 17 bases lying between them. The CDR3 runs 14 residues. CDR3 nucleotides: TGTGCCAGCTCCCCCCTTGGCACGCTCTACGAGCAGTACTTC. Protein product: CASSPLGTLYEQYF.

This sequence joins TRBV4-1 and TRBJ2-2; no clear D gene. This CDR3 comprises 15 residues. The V end lost 1 base, the J end lost 7 bases, and 13 bases lay between the germline ends. Germline V gene data show CDR1 as MGHRA and CDR2 as YSYEKL. Here the CDR3 reads CASSQADGTIGELFF. CDR3 coding DNA: TGCGCCAGCAGCCAAGCCGACGGAACTATCGGGGAGCTGTTTTTT.

This rearrangement joins TRBV4-1 to TRBJ2-5, with 7 nucleotides matching TRBD1. This CDR3 spans 16 amino acids. The junction had 10 bases not matched to a gene; V was cut back by 1 base and J by 5 bases. CDR1 is MGHRA and CDR2 is YSYEKL in the germline V gene. CDR3 loop: CASSQVRQGNLETQYF. In nucleotides, the CDR3 is TGCGCCAGCAGCCAAGTCCGACAGGGTAATTTGGAGACCCAGTACTTC.

This clonotype was detected a few times. The gene calls are TRBV6-1 and TRBJ2-1; 10 bases agree with TRBD1. Germline CDR1 is MNHNS and CDR2 is SASEGT. V dropped 4 bases and J dropped 2; count of bases not matched to a gene: 5. CDR3 length: 16 residues. The CDR3 here is CASSARTGGAYNEQFF. As DNA, the CDR3 is TGTGCCAGCAGTGCCCGGACAGGGGGGGCCTACAATGAGCAGTTCTTC.

V is TRBV6-5 and J is TRBJ1-1; 7 bases line up with TRBD1. Germline-derived CDR1 and CDR2 are MNHEY and SVGAGI. The CDR3 is 17 residues long. Trimming removed 5 bases from V and 4 bases from J; junction bases left unmatched: 16. Here the CDR3 DNA reads TGTGCCAGCAGTGTATCGACAGGGCGTTTGGGGGGCACTGAAGCTTTCTTT. Protein product: CASSVSTGRLGGTEAFF.

This clonotype was counted a few times. The CDR3 DNA reads as TGTGCCAGCAGCTCCGGTCCCGGGACTAGCGGGGGTTTCAGCTCCTACAATGAGCAGTTCTTC. Its protein is CASSSGPGTSGGFSSYNEQFF. The rearrangement links TRBV7-9 to TRBJ2-1; 14 bases map to TRBD2. The CDR3 is 21 residues long. V lost 4 bases, J lost 0 bases, and 14 bases stayed unmatched. Per the germline V gene, CDR1 is SEHNR and CDR2 is FQNEAQ (reference sequence). The complete variable domain, with remaining parts taken from reference TRBV7-9 and TRBJ2-1, reads DTGVSQNPRHKITKRGQNVTFRCDPISEHNRLYWYRQTLGQGPEFLTYFQNEAQLEKSRLLSDRFSAERPKGSFSTLEIQRTEQGDSAMYLCASSSGPGTSGGFSSYNEQFFGPGTRLTVL.

This clonotype was counted between two and nine times. The V call is TRBV12-5, the J call TRBJ1-4, with 8 positions matching TRBD1. This CDR3 comprises 16 residues. J gave up 7 bases and V 1 base, and 8 bases lay outside the gene matches. The V gene's germline CDR1 is LGHNT and CDR2 FRNRAP. CDR3 protein: CASGLAQGARVEKLFF. CDR3 DNA sequence: TGTGCTAGTGGTTTGGCCCAGGGGGCGCGGGTTGAAAAACTGTTTTTT.

This clonotype was seen a single time. The chain links TRBV18 to TRBJ2-2; D is ambiguous. The germline CDR1 and CDR2 sequences are KGHSH and LQKENI. CDR3 length: 13 amino acids. V was pared by 8 bases and J by 5 bases, with 12 bases between. For the CDR3, the DNA is TGTGCCAGCCCCGACGGATGGACCGGGGAGCTGTTTTTT. The encoded protein is CASPDGWTGELFF.

This clonotype was found many times. The CDR3 nucleotides read TGTGCCAGCAGCTTACTCTCCCCAGCGGGGGTCCCTGATACGCAGTATTTT. Translated, it gives CASSLLSPAGVPDTQYF. The chain has TRBV7-2 and TRBJ2-3; 8 bases match TRBD2. The CDR3 sequence is 17 residues long. J lost 6 bases, V lost 2 bases, and 13 bases had no gene match. Germline CDR1 and CDR2: SGHTA and FQGNSA. Based on the CDR3 plus reference TRBV7-2 and TRBJ2-3, the full variable domain is GAGVSQSPSNKVTEKGKDVELRCDPISGHTALYWYRQSLGQGLEFLIYFQGNSAPDKSGLPSDRFSAERTGGSVSTLTIQRTQQEDSAVYLCASSLLSPAGVPDTQYFGPGTRLTVL.

This clonotype was seen only a few times. V and J are TRBV6-5 and TRBJ1-1; maybe TRBD1 (5 bases). The CDR3 length is 15 residues. Looked up from germline, CDR1 is MNHEY and CDR2 is SVGAGI. Trimming cost V 0 bases and J 1 base, with 9 bases left between them. CDR3 sequence (DNA): TGTGCCAGCAGTTACTCGAGTGGGGCGAACACTGAAGCTTTCTTT. Translated, it gives CASSYSSGANTEAFF.

In nucleotides, the CDR3 is TGTGCCAGCAGCCTTTACAGTACTGGCGAGCAGTACTTC. Translation gives CASSLYSTGEQYF. The chain has TRBV7-8 and TRBJ2-7, with unresolved D. With 5 bases removed from V and 6 bases from J, the gap between germline ends came to 14 bases. The CDR3 totals 13 residues. Germline loops: CDR1 SGHVS, CDR2 FQNEAQ.

J is TRBJ2-3 and V is TRBV4-1; D is uncertain. Trimming took 1 base from V and 3 from J, leaving 11 bases between them. The germline V gene encodes CDR1 MGHRA and CDR2 YSYEKL. The CDR3 is made up of 15 amino acids. The CDR3 DNA is TGCGCCAGCAGCCAAGTCAAGGATTCGACAGATACGCAGTATTTT. Translating it yields CASSQVKDSTDTQYF.